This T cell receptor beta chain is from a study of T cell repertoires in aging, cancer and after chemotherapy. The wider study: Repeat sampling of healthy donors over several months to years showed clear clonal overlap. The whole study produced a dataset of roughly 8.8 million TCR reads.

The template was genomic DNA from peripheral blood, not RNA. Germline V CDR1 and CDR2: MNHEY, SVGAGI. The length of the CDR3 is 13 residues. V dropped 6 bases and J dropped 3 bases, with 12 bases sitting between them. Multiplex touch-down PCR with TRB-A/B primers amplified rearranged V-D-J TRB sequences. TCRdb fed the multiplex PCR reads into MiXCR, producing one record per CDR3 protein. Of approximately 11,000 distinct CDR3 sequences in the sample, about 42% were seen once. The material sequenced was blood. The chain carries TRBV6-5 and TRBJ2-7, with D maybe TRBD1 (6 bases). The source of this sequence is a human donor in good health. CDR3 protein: CASRGRGVYEQYF. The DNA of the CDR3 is TGTGCCAGCAGAGGCAGGGGTGTCTACGAGCAGTACTTC.